The text below deals with one TCR delta chain. Its antigen is not identified. This sample is part of a study of human gamma delta and Vdelta1 T cells. Trimming left V 2 bases short and J 0 bases short, with 13 bases between. Germline CDR1 is TSWWSYY and CDR2 is QGS. The length of the CDR3 is 16 residues. TCRdb applied CATT to the PCR reads for clone calling. The sample holds some 14,000 delta-chain clones, approximately 51% seen once. The rearrangement links TRDV1 to TRDJ1, with D possibly being TRDD3 (5 bases). Sequenced: Vdelta1 gamma-delta T cells from blood grown in culture (DOT cells). The clonotype was recovered from a human donor in good health. CDR3 loop: CALGEGAYTYTDKLIF. The DNA for the CDR3 is TGTGCTCTTGGGGAAGGGGCCTATACGTACACCGATAAACTCATCTTT.